Following are 30 T cell receptor beta chains from one sample sequenced in a study of blood T cell repertoires in COVID-19. Assay: immunoSEQ multiplex PCR; the TCRdb copy retains only in-frame clones and omits some. Of approximately 190,000 clones listed, over 80% are singletons. Source material: peripheral blood. The receptors here all came from a woman between 35 and 50 years old with acute or convalescent COVID-19.

The chain carries TRBV5-6 and TRBJ1-2; D not resolved. The ends were cut back, 0 bases at V and 8 bases at J, with 14 bases in the middle. The CDR3 sequence is 14 residues long. Germline lookup yields CDR1 SGHDT and CDR2 YYEEEE. CDR3 in DNA: TGTGCCAGCAGCTTGGATTTTGGGGAGCGGGGCTACACCTTC. The encoded protein is CASSLDFGERGYTF.

The table lists this clone with a few counts. This chain joins TRBV4-1 and TRBJ2-1, with D possibly matching TRBD2 (6 bases). CDR3 length equals 17 residues. Trimming took 0 bases from V and 4 from J, leaving 16 bases between them. Germline V gene data show CDR1 as MGHRA and CDR2 as YSYEKL. CDR3 nucleotide sequence: TGCGCCAGCAGCCAAGAGGGGTGGAGGGCTCGATACAATGAGCAGTTCTTC. The encoded protein is CASSQEGWRARYNEQFF.

The gene calls are TRBV5-1 and TRBJ2-7; 7 positions agree with TRBD2. V was clipped by 0 bases and J by 6 bases; unmatched bases: 12. The germline gives CDR1 SGHRS, CDR2 YFSETQ. The CDR3 length is 16 residues. The CDR3 loop is CASSLGGTNKLGEQYF. The CDR3, as DNA: TGCGCCAGCAGCTTGGGGGGGACTAACAAGTTGGGCGAGCAGTACTTC.

This clone was observed a handful of times. This sequence joins TRBV28 and TRBJ1-1; possibly TRBD1 for D (5 bases). With 6 bases removed from V and 8 bases from J, the gap between germline ends came to 13 bases. The CDR3 consists of 12 residues. Germline loops: CDR1 MDHEN, CDR2 SYDVKM. CDR3 nucleotide sequence: TGTGCCAGCAGCCGTGACAGCCCCGAAGCTTTCTTT. This codes for CASSRDSPEAFF.

This clone was seen a handful of times. This chain uses TRBV24-1 with TRBJ2-5, with TRBD1 identical over 7 bases. Germline trimming cut 5 bases from V and 4 bases from J; bases unmatched to any gene: 9. This CDR3 spans 15 amino acids. CDR1 and CDR2 (germline): KGHDR, SFDVKD. CDR3 nucleotide sequence: TGTGCCACCAGTGCATGGACAGGAGAGGGAGAGACCCAGTACTTC. It yields the protein CATSAWTGEGETQYF.

This sequence joins TRBV5-1 and TRBJ1-2; TRBD1 matches at 7 bases. V dropped 5 bases and J dropped 8; count of bases not matched to a gene: 12. The germline CDR1 and CDR2 sequences are SGHRS and YFSETQ. This CDR3 is built from 14 residues. CDR3 sequence (DNA): TGCGCCAGCAGGACTGTTTACAGGGGAGGCGGCTACACCTTC. Translating gives CASRTVYRGGGYTF.

The V call is TRBV7-3, the J call TRBJ2-1; a weak D match, TRBD1 (6 bases). V dropped 5 bases and J dropped 5 bases, with 16 bases sitting between them. The V gene's germline CDR1 is SGHTA and CDR2 FQGTGA. The CDR3 extends over 15 amino acids. CDR3 bases: TGTGCCAGCAGCCCTAACAGGGAGCTAAACAATGAGCAGTTCTTC. This codes for CASSPNRELNNEQFF. The complete variable domain, with remaining parts taken from reference TRBV7-3 and TRBJ2-1, reads GAGVSQTPSNKVTEKGKYVELRCDPISGHTALYWYRQSLGQGPEFLIYFQGTGAADDSGLPNDRFFAVRPEGSVSTLKIQRTERGDSAVYLCASSPNRELNNEQFFGPGTRLTVL.

This chain links TRBV7-9 with TRBJ2-1; TRBD1 agrees at 10 bases. Germline V gene data show CDR1 as SEHNR and CDR2 as FQNEAQ (reference sequence). V lost 3 bases and J lost 6; bases outside the gene matches: 8. The CDR3 sequence is 16 residues long. The CDR3 is CASSLRGGQGTNEQFF. The CDR3 DNA follows: TGTGCCAGCAGCTTGAGGGGGGGACAGGGGACCAATGAGCAGTTCTTC.

This chain uses TRBV12-3 or TRBV12-4 with TRBJ1-1, with 9 bases aligning to TRBD1. The CDR3 covers 13 residues. Unmatched junction bases numbered 10, after V lost 3 bases and J lost 14 bases. The CDR3, as DNA: TGTGCCAGCAGTTTGGGACAGGGCGTGGGGGAGTTCTTT. Protein sequence: CASSLGQGVGEFF.

The chain recombines TRBV28 with TRBJ1-1; 8 nucleotides line up with TRBD1. V lost 3 bases and J lost 5; bases outside the gene matches: 8. The CDR3 length is 15 residues. CDR1 and CDR2 (germline): MDHEN, SYDVKM. CDR3 DNA sequence: TGTGCCAGCAGTTTGGGGGCAGGGGGCATGACTGAAGCTTTCTTT. This gives the protein CASSLGAGGMTEAFF.

This clone has a count of ten or more. CDR3 sequence (DNA): TGTGCCACCAGTGATTGGGCTAGCAATCAGCCCCAGCATTTT. It yields the protein CATSDWASNQPQHF. This chain connects TRBV24-1 to TRBJ1-5, with D unresolved. Germline CDR1 is KGHDR and CDR2 is SFDVKD. The CDR3 extends over 14 amino acids. The germline V and J ends were trimmed by 2 bases and 0 bases, with 4 bases remaining between them.

V usage is TRBV27 and J usage is TRBJ1-1, with D unclear. The CDR3 has 13 amino acids. In germline, CDR1 is MNHEY, CDR2 SMNVEV (reference sequence). The V and J ends lost 3 bases and 7 bases respectively, with 12 bases between them. In nucleotides, the CDR3 is TGTGCCAGCAGTTTGAGGCCCCGGGGTGAAGCTTTCTTT. Translated: CASSLRPRGEAFF.

The chain has TRBV7-2 and TRBJ2-3; 8 nucleotides align to TRBD2. Germline CDR1 reads SGHTA; CDR2 reads FQGNSA. The CDR3 spans 14 residues. J was trimmed by 4 bases and V by 1 base; bases with no gene match: 1. In DNA form, the CDR3 reads TGTGCCAGCAGCTTAGAGCGGGAGTCAGATACGCAGTATTTT. Encoded protein: CASSLERESDTQYF. Together with reference TRBV7-2 and TRBJ2-3, the CDR3 gives the full variable domain: GAGVSQSPSNKVTEKGKDVELRCDPISGHTALYWYRQSLGQGLEFLIYFQGNSAPDKSGLPSDRFSAERTGGSVSTLTIQRTQQEDSAVYLCASSLERESDTQYFGPGTRLTVL.

The rearrangement links TRBV7-2 to TRBJ1-1; 10 bases align to TRBD1. The V gene's germline CDR1 is SGHTA and CDR2 FQGNSA. The CDR3 consists of 13 residues. The trim removed 5 bases at V and 10 bases at J, leaving 7 bases unmatched. CDR3 amino acids: CASSLTRDRGAFF. The CDR3 DNA sequence: TGTGCCAGCAGCCTTACCCGGGACAGGGGAGCTTTCTTT.

The rearrangement joins TRBV3-1 (or the pseudogene TRBV3-2) to TRBJ1-1, with TRBD1 as a possible D gene (6 bases). CDR3 length equals 14 residues. CDR1 and CDR2 (germline): LGHDT, YNNKEL (reference sequence). V was pared by 5 bases and J by 1 base, with 11 bases between. The CDR3 region has the DNA TGTGCCAGCAGCTCCGGGACAACGAACACTGAAGCTTTCTTT. Its protein product is CASSSGTTNTEAFF.

The chain employs TRBV9 and TRBJ2-5, with 10 positions matching TRBD2. The V and J ends lost 0 bases and 0 bases, in that order; junction bases with no gene match: 8. The V gene's germline CDR1 is SGDLS and CDR2 YYNGEE. CDR3 length: 18 residues. The CDR3 DNA follows: TGTGCCAGCAGCGTAGGACTAGCGGGTGCGGAGTACCAAGAGACCCAGTACTTC. Translated: CASSVGLAGAEYQETQYF.

J is TRBJ1-5 and V is TRBV27; 7 bases are shared with TRBD1. The germline CDR1 and CDR2 sequences are MNHEY and SMNVEV (reference sequence). The junction had 10 bases not matched to a gene; V was cut back by 5 bases and J by 0 bases. There are 17 residues in the CDR3. CDR3 sequence reads: CASSPTDRVPSNQPQHF. CDR3 in DNA: TGTGCCAGCAGTCCAACAGACAGGGTGCCTAGCAATCAGCCCCAGCATTTT.

J is TRBJ1-5 and V is TRBV4-1; TRBD1 agrees at 7 bases. The CDR3 runs 14 residues. The germline V gene encodes CDR1 MGHRA and CDR2 YSYEKL. With V trimmed by 1 base and J by 6 bases, 3 bases remained unmatched. The DNA for the CDR3 is TGCGCCAGCAGCCAAGGACAGGGTTTTCAGCCCCAGCATTTT. It translates to CASSQGQGFQPQHF.

The chain links TRBV11-2 to TRBJ2-1, with TRBD2 matching over 10 bases. Looked up from germline, CDR1 is SGHAT and CDR2 is FQNNGV. Trimming removed 5 bases from V and 5 bases from J; junction bases left unmatched: 9. The CDR3 length is 16 residues. The CDR3 coding sequence is TGTGCCAGCAGCCGCCTCGGTAGCGGGGGGAACAATGAGCAGTTCTTC. The encoded protein is CASSRLGSGGNNEQFF.

V usage is TRBV7-2 and J usage is TRBJ2-7; D is unresolved. This CDR3 spans 14 amino acids. Germline V lookup: CDR1 SGHTA, CDR2 FQGNSA. V was pared by 1 base and J by 0 bases, with 7 bases between. The CDR3 region has the DNA TGTGCCAGCAGCTTAGGAGCAGGCTCCTACGAGCAGTACTTC. It encodes CASSLGAGSYEQYF.

This chain links TRBV28 with TRBJ1-1; maybe TRBD1 (5 bases). Germline CDR1 and CDR2: MDHEN and SYDVKM. V was clipped by 2 bases and J by 4 bases, with 11 bases between them. This CDR3 region has 14 residues. The CDR3 bases are TGTGCCAGCAGTTTAGCAGGGCGGGGCACTGAAGCTTTCTTT. Protein: CASSLAGRGTEAFF.

The chain couples TRBV7-9 to TRBJ2-1; tentatively, D is TRBD1 (6 bases). V lost 5 bases to trimming and J lost 8 bases, with 10 bases between them. The CDR3 is made up of 12 amino acids. CDR1 is SEHNR and CDR2 is FQNEAQ in the germline V gene (reference sequence). CDR3 amino acids: CASSLQGYEQFF. The CDR3 bases are TGTGCCAGCAGCCTACAGGGCTATGAGCAGTTCTTC.

The V and J genes are TRBV7-7 and TRBJ2-2, with D perhaps matching TRBD2 (5 bases). The germline gives CDR1 SSHAT, CDR2 FNYEAQ (reference sequence). There are 14 residues in the CDR3. V was pared by 2 bases and J by 2 bases, with 6 bases between. The chain's CDR3 is CASSLTGNTGELFF. For the CDR3, the DNA is TGTGCCAGCAGCTTAACGGGAAACACCGGGGAGCTGTTTTTT.

The CDR3 region has the DNA TGTGCCAGCAGAGGTCGTTGGGGAAGACTAGAGTTCTCACCCCTCCACTTT. Its translation: CASRGRWGRLEFSPLHF. J is TRBJ1-6 and V is TRBV7-9, with D uncertain. The CDR3 has 17 residues. V lost 6 bases to trimming and J lost 10 bases, with 25 bases between them. CDR1 is SEHNR and CDR2 is FQNEAQ in the germline V gene (reference sequence). Combining the CDR3 with reference TRBV7-9 and TRBJ1-6 gives the whole variable domain DTGVSQNPRHKITKRGQNVTFRCDPISEHNRLYWYRQTLGQGPEFLTYFQNEAQLEKSRLLSDRFSAERPKGSFSTLEIQRTEQGDSAMYLCASRGRWGRLEFSPLHFGNGTRLTVT.

The chain joins TRBV5-1 to TRBJ2-1, with 14 bases matching TRBD2. CDR1 and CDR2 (germline): SGHRS, YFSETQ. This CDR3 is built from 16 residues. V was pared by 4 bases and J by 10 bases, with 10 bases of the junction left unmatched. The CDR3 region has the DNA TGCGCCAGCAGCCTCCGGACTAGCGGGGGGTACGAAGAGCAGTTCTTC. Protein: CASSLRTSGGYEEQFF.

The chain links TRBV2 to TRBJ1-1; 9 nucleotides line up with TRBD1. Losses at the gene ends were 11 bases for V and 5 bases for J; bases not matched to a gene: 6. CDR1 is SNHLY and CDR2 is FYNNEI in the germline V gene. This CDR3 contains 12 residues. Here the CDR3 DNA reads TGTGCCGCGAGGACAGGGGTTACTGAAGCTTTCTTT. This codes for CAARTGVTEAFF.

The count of this clone is one. J is TRBJ2-3 and V is TRBV28; the match to TRBD2 covers 7 bases. CDR1 and CDR2 from the germline V gene are MDHEN and SYDVKM. The V segment lost 5 bases and the J segment 8 bases; nucleotides outside the gene matches: 19. CDR3 length: 17 amino acids. The CDR3 region is CASSRHGAGVLLGTQYF. CDR3 coding DNA: TGTGCCAGCAGTCGTCATGGCGCGGGAGTTCTTTTGGGTACGCAGTATTTT. The full variable domain, completed using reference TRBV28 and TRBJ2-3, is DVKVTQSSRYLVKRTGEKVFLECVQDMDHENMFWYRQDPGLGLRLIYFSYDVKMKEKGDIPEGYSVSREKKERFSLILESASTNQTSMYLCASSRHGAGVLLGTQYFGPGTRLTVL.

The gene calls are TRBV28 and TRBJ1-1; D is uncertain. The CDR3 has 14 amino acids. Trimming pared 10 bases from V and 0 bases from J, leaving 15 bases between. Germline CDR1 is MDHEN and CDR2 is SYDVKM. CDR3 protein: CATSGYDMNTEAFF. In nucleotides, the CDR3 is TGTGCCACCAGCGGATATGACATGAACACTGAAGCTTTCTTT.

This clone was counted once. The genes are TRBV4-1 and TRBJ1-5; the D is unclear. The CDR3 is made up of 14 amino acids. From germline, CDR1 is MGHRA and CDR2 YSYEKL. The V and J ends lost 2 bases and 2 bases respectively, with 7 bases between them. The CDR3 DNA is TGCGCCAGCAGCCAACTACTTCGCAATCAGCCCCAGCATTTT. Translation gives CASSQLLRNQPQHF.

The V and J genes are TRBV6-5 and TRBJ2-7; no reliable D call. This CDR3 spans 14 amino acids. Germline CDR1 MNHEY, CDR2 SVGAGI. Trimming removed 6 bases at V and 4 bases at J, with 16 bases between. CDR3 in amino acids: CASRNGGFRYEQYF. CDR3 nucleotide sequence: TGTGCCAGCAGAAACGGCGGATTCCGATACGAGCAGTACTTC.